Listed below are T cell receptor beta chains from one sample, sequenced in a study of blood T cell repertoires in COVID-19. Only in-frame clones appear in the TCRdb table, and some are missing; sequencing was by immunoSEQ multiplex PCR. The sample lists 35,000 to 55,000 clones; 85% to 90% were seen once. Material for sequencing was peripheral blood. The receptors shown here come from a human donor in a cohort sampled during active COVID-19. CDR3s include the opening cysteine and the closing phenylalanine or tryptophan. Fields, in order: V gene, J gene, clone size, D gene, CDR3 protein, CDR3 DNA. The D gene is left open where the match is weak. Size tells how often a clone was seen (once, few, many) or the class of an expanded clone, and some rows leave it out.

v_call: TRBV19
j_call: TRBJ1-5
clone_size: NA
d_call: NA
cdr3_aa: CASSLQGVERNQPQHF
cdr3_nt: TGTGCCAGTAGTTTACAGGGTGTTGAGCGCAATCAGCCCCAGCATTTT

v_call: TRBV18
j_call: TRBJ1-6
clone_size: NA
d_call: NA
cdr3_aa: CASSRVREVSPLHF
cdr3_nt: TGTGCCAGCTCACGCGTCAGGGAGGTTTCACCCCTCCACTTT

v_call: TRBV27
j_call: TRBJ1-6
clone_size: few
d_call: NA
cdr3_aa: CASRIQGAGWVSPLHF
cdr3_nt: TGTGCCAGCAGAATTCAAGGGGCAGGGTGGGTGTCACCCCTCCACTTT

v_call: TRBV9
j_call: TRBJ2-3
clone_size: NA
d_call: NA
cdr3_aa: CASSVDQGPDTQYF
cdr3_nt: TGTGCCAGCAGCGTCGATCAGGGTCCAGATACGCAGTATTTT

v_call: TRBV27
j_call: TRBJ2-1
clone_size: NA
d_call: NA
cdr3_aa: CASSERPGLRMVNEQFF
cdr3_nt: TGTGCCAGCAGTGAAAGACCGGGACTCCGGATGGTCAATGAGCAGTTCTTC

v_call: TRBV28
j_call: TRBJ2-5
clone_size: NA
d_call: TRBD2
cdr3_aa: CASSLPAQTSGREETQYF
cdr3_nt: TGTGCCAGCAGTCTCCCCGCTCAGACTAGCGGGAGAGAAGAGACCCAGTACTTC

v_call: TRBV19
j_call: TRBJ1-5
clone_size: NA
d_call: NA
cdr3_aa: CASSITWTAINSNQPQHF
cdr3_nt: TGTGCCAGTAGTATAACTTGGACAGCCATTAATAGCAATCAGCCCCAGCATTTT

v_call: TRBV19
j_call: TRBJ2-7
clone_size: few
d_call: TRBD2
cdr3_aa: CASSTAGGRYEQYF
cdr3_nt: TGTGCCAGTAGTACAGCGGGAGGGAGGTACGAGCAGTACTTC

v_call: TRBV28
j_call: TRBJ1-3
clone_size: NA
d_call: NA
cdr3_aa: CASTSGNTIYF
cdr3_nt: TGTGCCAGCACCTCGGGAAACACCATATATTTT

v_call: TRBV20-1
j_call: TRBJ2-1
clone_size: NA
d_call: NA
cdr3_aa: CSASFMNEQFF
cdr3_nt: TGCAGTGCTAGTTTTATGAATGAGCAGTTCTTC

v_call: TRBV7-2
j_call: TRBJ2-3
clone_size: NA
d_call: NA
cdr3_aa: CASSSPGAATDTQYF
cdr3_nt: TGTGCCAGCAGCTCCCCCGGAGCGGCCACAGATACGCAGTATTTT

v_call: TRBV19
j_call: TRBJ2-3
clone_size: NA
d_call: TRBD1
cdr3_aa: CASSLTGGRTDTQYF
cdr3_nt: TGTGCCAGTAGCCTGACAGGGGGCCGCACAGATACGCAGTATTTT

v_call: TRBV9
j_call: TRBJ2-5
clone_size: NA
d_call: TRBD1
cdr3_aa: CASSSLPDRGLVETQYF
cdr3_nt: TGTGCCAGCAGCTCCTTACCCGACAGGGGCCTAGTTGAGACCCAGTACTTC

v_call: TRBV30
j_call: TRBJ2-7
clone_size: NA
d_call: TRBD1
cdr3_aa: CAWDRTGASEQYF
cdr3_nt: TGTGCCTGGGACCGGACAGGGGCTAGCGAGCAGTACTTC

v_call: TRBV24-1
j_call: TRBJ2-5
clone_size: NA
d_call: NA
cdr3_aa: CATSGGAKETQYF
cdr3_nt: TGTGCCACCAGCGGAGGGGCCAAAGAGACCCAGTACTTC

v_call: TRBV7-2
j_call: TRBJ1-3
clone_size: NA
d_call: TRBD1
cdr3_aa: CASSLGGTVSGNTIYF
cdr3_nt: TGTGCCAGCAGCTTAGGCGGGACAGTCTCTGGAAACACCATATATTTT

v_call: TRBV27
j_call: TRBJ2-1
clone_size: NA
d_call: TRBD2
cdr3_aa: CASSSLAGGNEQFF
cdr3_nt: TGTGCCAGCAGTTCCCTAGCGGGTGGGAATGAGCAGTTCTTC

v_call: TRBV5-6
j_call: TRBJ1-2
clone_size: NA
d_call: NA
cdr3_aa: CASSLAVKNYGYTF
cdr3_nt: TGTGCCAGCAGCTTGGCAGTCAAGAACTATGGCTACACCTTC

v_call: TRBV3-1/TRBV3-2
j_call: TRBJ2-7
clone_size: NA
d_call: NA
cdr3_aa: CASSQIRKGWEQYF
cdr3_nt: TGTGCCAGCAGCCAGATACGGAAGGGGTGGGAGCAGTACTTC

v_call: TRBV3-1/TRBV3-2
j_call: TRBJ2-5
clone_size: few
d_call: NA
cdr3_aa: CASSHYREQETQYF
cdr3_nt: TGTGCCAGCAGCCACTACAGGGAACAAGAGACCCAGTACTTC

v_call: TRBV5-1
j_call: TRBJ2-2
clone_size: NA
d_call: TRBD2
cdr3_aa: CASKNLAGEAGELFF
cdr3_nt: TGCGCCAGCAAAAATCTAGCGGGAGAAGCCGGGGAGCTGTTTTTT

v_call: TRBV7-9
j_call: TRBJ2-7
clone_size: NA
d_call: TRBD2
cdr3_aa: CASSSTASGTSYEQYF
cdr3_nt: TGTGCCAGCAGCTCGACTGCTAGCGGCACCTCCTACGAGCAGTACTTC

v_call: TRBV10-3
j_call: TRBJ2-5
clone_size: NA
d_call: NA
cdr3_aa: CAISGGRQGKETQYF
cdr3_nt: TGTGCCATCAGTGGTGGTCGTCAGGGTAAAGAGACCCAGTACTTC

v_call: TRBV2
j_call: TRBJ2-7
clone_size: few
d_call: NA
cdr3_aa: CASSEAGTGSSYEQYF
cdr3_nt: TGTGCCAGCAGTGAAGCGGGGACCGGGAGCTCCTACGAGCAGTACTTC

v_call: TRBV5-4
j_call: TRBJ2-7
clone_size: NA
d_call: TRBD1
cdr3_aa: CASSPSPGTGRGSYEQYF
cdr3_nt: TGTGCCAGCAGCCCCAGTCCCGGGACAGGGAGAGGCTCCTACGAGCAGTACTTC

v_call: TRBV6-6
j_call: TRBJ1-3
clone_size: NA
d_call: NA
cdr3_aa: CASSRTGQGSSGNTIYF
cdr3_nt: TGTGCCAGCAGTCGGACGGGACAAGGTTCATCTGGAAACACCATATATTTT

v_call: TRBV18
j_call: TRBJ2-7
clone_size: NA
d_call: TRBD1
cdr3_aa: CASSPPGQGYEQYF
cdr3_nt: TGTGCCAGCTCACCCCCGGGACAGGGATACGAGCAGTACTTC

v_call: TRBV15
j_call: TRBJ2-7
clone_size: NA
d_call: TRBD1
cdr3_aa: CATSNGQGAPAWDEQYF
cdr3_nt: TGTGCCACCAGCAATGGACAGGGGGCCCCGGCTTGGGACGAGCAGTACTTC

v_call: TRBV28
j_call: TRBJ2-7
clone_size: NA
d_call: TRBD2
cdr3_aa: CASSFALAGLSYEQYF
cdr3_nt: TGTGCCAGCAGTTTTGCCCTAGCGGGCCTCTCCTACGAGCAGTACTTC

v_call: TRBV10-3
j_call: TRBJ2-3
clone_size: NA
d_call: NA
cdr3_aa: CAISPRGGAGVSGTDTQYF
cdr3_nt: TGTGCCATCAGTCCCAGGGGGGGAGCGGGAGTGTCCGGCACAGATACGCAGTATTTT

v_call: TRBV10-3
j_call: TRBJ2-7
clone_size: NA
d_call: NA
cdr3_aa: CAISGAGRRGTGEQYF
cdr3_nt: TGTGCCATCAGTGGAGCTGGGCGGAGGGGAACGGGGGAGCAGTACTTC

v_call: TRBV3-1/TRBV3-2
j_call: TRBJ1-1
clone_size: NA
d_call: NA
cdr3_aa: CASSRRGVSEAFF
cdr3_nt: TGTGCCAGCAGCCGGAGGGGAGTCAGTGAAGCTTTCTTT

v_call: TRBV28
j_call: TRBJ1-2
clone_size: NA
d_call: NA
cdr3_aa: CASSFEGYGYTF
cdr3_nt: TGTGCCAGCAGTTTTGAGGGCTATGGCTACACCTTC

v_call: TRBV29-1
j_call: TRBJ2-5
clone_size: NA
d_call: TRBD2
cdr3_aa: CSVVGTSGRIFGETQYF
cdr3_nt: TGCAGCGTTGTCGGGACTAGCGGGAGAATTTTTGGGGAGACCCAGTACTTC

v_call: TRBV5-4
j_call: TRBJ2-7
clone_size: once
d_call: NA
cdr3_aa: CASSLDPLAHYEQYF
cdr3_nt: TGTGCCAGCAGCTTGGACCCCTTAGCGCACTACGAGCAGTACTTC

v_call: TRBV10-2
j_call: TRBJ2-5
clone_size: NA
d_call: TRBD2
cdr3_aa: CASTPGTTIGRETQYF
cdr3_nt: TGCGCCAGCACCCCGGGGACTACCATAGGGAGGGAGACCCAGTACTTC

v_call: TRBV6-5
j_call: TRBJ2-1
clone_size: once
d_call: TRBD1
cdr3_aa: CASSYTDRGLGNEQFF
cdr3_nt: TGTGCCAGCAGTTACACGGACAGGGGGCTGGGGAATGAGCAGTTCTTC

v_call: TRBV7-9
j_call: TRBJ2-1
clone_size: NA
d_call: NA
cdr3_aa: CASSLVRLPDNEQFF
cdr3_nt: TGTGCCAGCAGCTTAGTCCGTCTACCCGACAATGAGCAGTTCTTC

v_call: TRBV11-2
j_call: TRBJ2-7
clone_size: once
d_call: TRBD2
cdr3_aa: CASSLTQGLAGRPYEQYF
cdr3_nt: TGTGCCAGCAGCTTAACCCAGGGACTAGCGGGGCGCCCCTACGAGCAGTACTTC

v_call: TRBV7-2
j_call: TRBJ2-2
clone_size: NA
d_call: NA
cdr3_aa: CASSLARGYGELFF
cdr3_nt: TGTGCCAGCAGCTTGGCACGAGGCTACGGGGAGCTGTTTTTT

v_call: TRBV10-3
j_call: TRBJ1-1
clone_size: NA
d_call: NA
cdr3_aa: CAISAGTGRGTEAFF
cdr3_nt: TGTGCCATCAGTGCCGGGACTGGGAGAGGAACTGAAGCTTTCTTT

v_call: TRBV27
j_call: TRBJ2-1
clone_size: once
d_call: TRBD1
cdr3_aa: CASRTGLFYNEQFF
cdr3_nt: TGTGCCAGCCGGACAGGACTGTTTTACAATGAGCAGTTCTTC

v_call: TRBV6-5
j_call: TRBJ2-3
clone_size: NA
d_call: NA
cdr3_aa: CASSYSAPHTQYF
cdr3_nt: TGTGCCAGCAGTTACTCGGCTCCCCATACGCAGTATTTT

v_call: TRBV7-3
j_call: TRBJ2-2
clone_size: NA
d_call: NA
cdr3_aa: CASSLFPAGELFF
cdr3_nt: TGTGCCAGCAGCTTATTCCCTGCCGGGGAGCTGTTTTTT

v_call: TRBV29-1
j_call: TRBJ2-3
clone_size: NA
d_call: TRBD2
cdr3_aa: CSVEEAGNTQYF
cdr3_nt: TGCAGCGTTGAAGAAGCGGGAAATACGCAGTATTTT

v_call: TRBV5-6
j_call: TRBJ2-3
clone_size: once
d_call: NA
cdr3_aa: CASSENRADTQYF
cdr3_nt: TGTGCCAGCAGCGAAAACAGGGCAGATACGCAGTATTTT

v_call: TRBV5-1
j_call: TRBJ2-5
clone_size: NA
d_call: NA
cdr3_aa: CASSLGPGDQETQYF
cdr3_nt: TGCGCCAGCAGCTTGGGTCCGGGAGACCAAGAGACCCAGTACTTC

v_call: TRBV5-4
j_call: TRBJ2-3
clone_size: NA
d_call: TRBD2
cdr3_aa: CASSPGTSGRGGDTQYF
cdr3_nt: TGTGCCAGCAGCCCTGGGACTAGCGGTAGGGGGGGCGATACGCAGTATTTT

v_call: TRBV28
j_call: TRBJ2-7
clone_size: NA
d_call: NA
cdr3_aa: CASSSVGGTYEQYF
cdr3_nt: TGTGCCAGCAGTTCTGTCGGAGGTACCTACGAGCAGTACTTC

v_call: TRBV28
j_call: TRBJ2-2
clone_size: few
d_call: TRBD1
cdr3_aa: CASSQGTGDYTGELFF
cdr3_nt: TGTGCCAGCTCCCAGGGGACAGGGGACTACACCGGGGAGCTGTTTTTT

v_call: TRBV30
j_call: TRBJ2-7
clone_size: NA
d_call: NA
cdr3_aa: CAWSVGLRENYEQYF
cdr3_nt: TGTGCCTGGAGTGTAGGCCTTAGGGAGAACTACGAGCAGTACTTC

v_call: TRBV11-2
j_call: TRBJ2-2
clone_size: NA
d_call: TRBD1
cdr3_aa: CASRLPGQGNTGELFF
cdr3_nt: TGTGCCAGCAGATTACCGGGACAGGGGAACACCGGGGAGCTGTTTTTT

v_call: TRBV15
j_call: TRBJ2-7
clone_size: NA
d_call: TRBD2
cdr3_aa: CATSRFLAGVEQYF
cdr3_nt: TGTGCCACCAGCAGGTTCCTAGCGGGAGTTGAGCAGTACTTC

v_call: TRBV2
j_call: TRBJ2-7
clone_size: NA
d_call: TRBD2
cdr3_aa: CASSGGTSGTYEQYF
cdr3_nt: TGTGCCAGCAGTGGTGGGACTAGCGGCACCTACGAGCAGTACTTC

v_call: TRBV18
j_call: TRBJ2-7
clone_size: few
d_call: TRBD1
cdr3_aa: CASSPLGPGTGASEQYF
cdr3_nt: TGTGCCAGCTCACCACTAGGACCCGGGACAGGAGCCTCGGAGCAGTACTTC

v_call: TRBV7-8
j_call: TRBJ1-6
clone_size: once
d_call: TRBD1
cdr3_aa: CASRGPRQGGDNSPLHF
cdr3_nt: TGTGCCAGCAGGGGACCTAGACAGGGTGGGGATAATTCACCCCTCCACTTT

v_call: TRBV5-1
j_call: TRBJ1-5
clone_size: few
d_call: NA
cdr3_aa: CASSSDGGGNQPQHF
cdr3_nt: TGCGCCAGCAGCTCGGATGGCGGCGGCAATCAGCCCCAGCATTTT

v_call: TRBV2
j_call: TRBJ2-1
clone_size: NA
d_call: TRBD2
cdr3_aa: CASRPGLAGGHEQFF
cdr3_nt: TGTGCCAGCAGACCTGGTCTAGCGGGAGGCCATGAGCAGTTCTTC

v_call: TRBV4-2
j_call: TRBJ1-1
clone_size: once
d_call: TRBD1
cdr3_aa: CASSQEKGQGAVTWNTEAFF
cdr3_nt: TGTGCCAGCAGCCAAGAGAAGGGACAGGGGGCAGTAACTTGGAACACTGAAGCTTTCTTT